Listed below are T cell receptor beta chains from one sample, sequenced in a study of shared clonotypes between healthy human individuals. Libraries were prepared by immunoSEQ multiplex PCR; TCRdb keeps only in-frame clonotypes and omits some of them. The sample yields almost 700,000 clones, 92% seen once. Input material: naive CD8+ T cells sorted from blood. The receptors shown here come from a man aged 30 to 39 in good health. Both conserved end residues are part of each CDR3. Fields, in order: J gene, D gene, V gene, clone size, CDR3 length, CDR3 DNA, CDR3 protein. A D gene is named only where the DNA matches it firmly. Expanded clones are given a class, and other clones once, few, many or no size at all.

>TRBJ2-2|-|TRBV4-1|-|14
TGCGCCAGCAGCCAAATCGCGGTTCCCGGGGAGCTGTTTTTT
CASSQIAVPGELFF
>TRBJ2-7|-|TRBV10-3|-|11
TGTGCCACCGAGACGGGGTACGAGCAGTACTTC
CATETGYEQYF
>TRBJ2-7|TRBD1|TRBV10-2|-|13
TGCGCCAGCACCGAGGACAGGACGTACGAGCAGTACTTC
CASTEDRTYEQYF
>TRBJ1-5|-|TRBV27|once|15
TGTGCCACCGGGGCAGGAACGGCGAGCAATCAGCCCCAGCATTTT
CATGAGTASNQPQHF
>TRBJ1-1|TRBD1|TRBV29-1|-|13
TGCAGCGTGTTGACAGGGTGGAGTGCTGAAGCTTTCTTT
CSVLTGWSAEAFF
>TRBJ2-1|-|TRBV14|-|16
TGTGCCAGCAACGGAGGGAAACTAGTCGGCTACAATGAGCAGTTCTTC
CASNGGKLVGYNEQFF
>TRBJ2-5|TRBD2|TRBV7-9|once|16
TGTGCCAGCAGCCCTCGGACTAGCGGAGTCCAAGAGACCCAGTACTTC
CASSPRTSGVQETQYF
>TRBJ2-7|TRBD1|TRBV6-1|-|14
TGTGCCAGCACCCGGGACAGGAGTTCCTACGAGCAGTACTTC
CASTRDRSSYEQYF
>TRBJ1-1|-|TRBV11-2|-|15
TGTGCCAGCACCCCGAAGAGGGGCCGTGGCACTGAAGCTTTCTTT
CASTPKRGRGTEAFF
>TRBJ2-2|TRBD2|TRBV7-3|-|21
TGTGCCAGCAGCTTATTCGATCGGGGACTAGCGGGAGACTCGAACACCGGGGAGCTGTTTTTT
CASSLFDRGLAGDSNTGELFF
>TRBJ2-1|-|TRBV7-9|-|13
TGTGCCAGCAGCTTAGTGACAGAGAATGAGCAGTTCTTC
CASSLVTENEQFF
>TRBJ2-5|TRBD2|TRBV7-8|few|14
TGTGCCAGCAGCTTAGAAGCGGGGCAAGAGACCCAGTACTTC
CASSLEAGQETQYF
>TRBJ2-1|TRBD2|TRBV19|few|19
TGTGCCAGTAGGAACTCTCTAGCGGGAGGTCTAGGGTCCTACAATGAGCAGTTCTTC
CASRNSLAGGLGSYNEQFF
>TRBJ2-3|TRBD2|TRBV7-6|-|14
TGTGCCAGCAGCTCGGGGGGGCCCCAGGATACGCAGTATTTT
CASSSGGPQDTQYF
>TRBJ2-2|-|TRBV27|-|13
TGTGCCAGCTCATTTGGGGACACCGGGGAGCTGTTTTTT
CASSFGDTGELFF
>TRBJ1-5|-|TRBV28|-|14
TGTGCCTCTAAGTGGGGGTATAGCAATCAGCCCCAGCATTTT
CASKWGYSNQPQHF
>TRBJ1-1|-|TRBV19|-|13
TGTGCCAGTAGTATGGAGGGGAACACTGAAGCTTTCTTT
CASSMEGNTEAFF
>TRBJ1-4|-|TRBV7-3|once|15
TGTGCCAGCAGCTTATTACAATCCGGTGATGAAAAACTGTTTTTT
CASSLLQSGDEKLFF
>TRBJ2-7|-|TRBV11-2|-|18
TGTGCCAGCAGCCTAGGGAAGACCGGGACGGAGAGCTCCTACGAGCAGTACTTC
CASSLGKTGTESSYEQYF
>TRBJ2-7|TRBD2|TRBV7-9|-|12
TGTGCCAGCAGCTGGGAGCGGGAGGAGCAGTACTTC
CASSWEREEQYF
>TRBJ2-2|-|TRBV7-9|-|14
TGTGCCAGCAGCTTAGCTCCTCCGAGCGGGGAGCTGTTTTTT
CASSLAPPSGELFF
>TRBJ2-1|TRBD2|TRBV19|-|15
TGTGCCAGTAGTATTGTGGGCGGGGGATGGAATGAGCAGTTCTTC
CASSIVGGGWNEQFF
>TRBJ1-5|TRBD1|TRBV15|-|15
TGTGCCACCTCGACAGGGGGAGATCGCAATCAGCCCCAGCATTTT
CATSTGGDRNQPQHF
>TRBJ2-1|-|TRBV7-9|-|17
TGTGCCAGCAGCTCGGGGGGAGGACAGGGAGACGACAATGAGCAGTTCTTC
CASSSGGGQGDDNEQFF
>TRBJ1-1|-|TRBV6-1|-|15
TGTGCCAGCAGCGCTGCTTGGACGGCCTCGGTACCTGCTTTCTTT
CASSAAWTASVPAFF
>TRBJ2-3|-|TRBV27|-|15
TGTGCCAGCAGTTTATTAACTAGCTTCGCAGATACGCAGTATTTT
CASSLLTSFADTQYF
>TRBJ2-1|TRBD2|TRBV5-5|once|14
TGTGCCAGCAGTACCGGGACTAGCGATAGAGAGCAGTTCTTC
CASSTGTSDREQFF
>TRBJ2-7|-|TRBV29-1|-|10
TGCAGCGTTGCTCATAACGAGCAGTACTTC
CSVAHNEQYF
>TRBJ2-7|-|TRBV4-1|-|13
TGCGCCAGCAGCCAAGATGATTACTACGAGCAGTACTTC
CASSQDDYYEQYF
>TRBJ2-1|-|TRBV7-9|-|12
TGTGCCAGCAGCCCTCGATACAATGAGCAGTTCTTC
CASSPRYNEQFF
>TRBJ1-2|-|TRBV4-1|-|14
TGCGCCAGCAGCCCTCCTGGGCCCCCCTATGGCTACACCTTC
CASSPPGPPYGYTF
>TRBJ2-1|TRBD2|TRBV27|-|19
TGTGCCAGTAAAGTCAGGACTAGCGGGAGTCGGCTATCCTACAATGAGCAGTTCTTC
CASKVRTSGSRLSYNEQFF